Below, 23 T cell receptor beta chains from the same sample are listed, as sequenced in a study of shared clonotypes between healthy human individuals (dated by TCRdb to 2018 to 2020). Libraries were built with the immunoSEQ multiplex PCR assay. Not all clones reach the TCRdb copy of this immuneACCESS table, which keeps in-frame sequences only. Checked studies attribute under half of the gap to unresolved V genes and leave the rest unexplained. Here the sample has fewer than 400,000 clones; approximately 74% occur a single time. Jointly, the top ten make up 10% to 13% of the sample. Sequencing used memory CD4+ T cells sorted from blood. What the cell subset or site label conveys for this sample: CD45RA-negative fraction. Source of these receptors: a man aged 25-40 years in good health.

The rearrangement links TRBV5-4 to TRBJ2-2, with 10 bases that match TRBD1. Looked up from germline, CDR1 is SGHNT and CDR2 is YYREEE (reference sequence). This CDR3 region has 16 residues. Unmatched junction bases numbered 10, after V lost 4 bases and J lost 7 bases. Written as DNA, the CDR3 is TGTGCCAGCAGCCCTACCGGGACAGGGGTCGGCGGGGAGCTGTTTTTT. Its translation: CASSPTGTGVGGELFF. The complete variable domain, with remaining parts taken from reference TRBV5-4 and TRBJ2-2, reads ETGVTQSPTHLIKTRGQQVTLRCSSQSGHNTVSWYQQALGQGPQFIFQYYREEENGRGNFPPRFSGLQFPNYSSELNVNALELDDSALYLCASSPTGTGVGGELFFGEGSRLTVL.

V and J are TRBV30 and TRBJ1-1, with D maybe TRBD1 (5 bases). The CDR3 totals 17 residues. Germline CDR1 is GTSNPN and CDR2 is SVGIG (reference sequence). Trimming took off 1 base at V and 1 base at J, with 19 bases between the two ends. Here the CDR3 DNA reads TGTGCCTGGAGTGGACTAGATTCAGGGCGCGGGAACACTGAAGCTTTCTTT. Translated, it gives CAWSGLDSGRGNTEAFF. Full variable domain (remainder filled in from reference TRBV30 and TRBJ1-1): SQTIHQWPATLVQPVGSPLSLECTVEGTSNPNLYWYRQAAGRGLQLLFYSVGIGQISSEVPQNLSASRPQDRQFILSSKKLLLSDSGFYLCAWSGLDSGRGNTEAFFGQGTRLTVV.

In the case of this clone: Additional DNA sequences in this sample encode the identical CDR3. The CDR3 region is CASSEQGLNEQFF. The DNA for the CDR3 is TGTGCCAGCAGTGAACAGGGCCTCAATGAGCAGTTCTTC. This chain uses TRBV2 with TRBJ2-1, with D perhaps TRBD1 (5 bases). Germline V gives CDR1 SNHLY, CDR2 FYNNEI. The CDR3 has 13 amino acids. V lost 2 bases, J lost 6 bases, and 8 bases lay in between.

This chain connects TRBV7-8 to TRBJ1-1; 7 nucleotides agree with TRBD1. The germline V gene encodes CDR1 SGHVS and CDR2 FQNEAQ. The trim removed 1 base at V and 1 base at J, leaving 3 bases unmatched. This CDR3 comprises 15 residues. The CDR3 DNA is TGTGCCAGCAGCTTAGAGGGACAGACGAACACTGAAGCTTTCTTT. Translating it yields CASSLEGQTNTEAFF.

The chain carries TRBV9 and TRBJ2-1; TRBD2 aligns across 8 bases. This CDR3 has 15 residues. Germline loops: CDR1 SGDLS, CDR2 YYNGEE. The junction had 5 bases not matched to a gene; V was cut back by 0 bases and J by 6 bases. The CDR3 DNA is TGTGCCAGCAGCGTAGCTGGGACTAGTTCCAATGAGCAGTTCTTC. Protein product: CASSVAGTSSNEQFF.

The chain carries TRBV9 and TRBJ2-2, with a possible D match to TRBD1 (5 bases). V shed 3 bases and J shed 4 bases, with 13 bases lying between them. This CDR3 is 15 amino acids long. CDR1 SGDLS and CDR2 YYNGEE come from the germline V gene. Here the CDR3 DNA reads TGTGCCAGCAGCGGAACCTCAGGGTCCACCGGGGAGCTGTTTTTT. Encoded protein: CASSGTSGSTGELFF. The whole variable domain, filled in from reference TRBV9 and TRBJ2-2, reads DSGVTQTPKHLITATGQRVTLRCSPRSGDLSVYWYQQSLDQGLQFLIQYYNGEERAKGNILERFSAQQFPDLHSELNLSSLELGDSALYFCASSGTSGSTGELFFGEGSRLTVL.

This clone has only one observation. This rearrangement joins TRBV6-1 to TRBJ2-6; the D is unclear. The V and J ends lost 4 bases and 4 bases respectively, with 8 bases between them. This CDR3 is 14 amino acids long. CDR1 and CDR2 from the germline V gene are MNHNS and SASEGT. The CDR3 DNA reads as TGTGCCAGCAGTGGGACCCACGGGGCCAACGTCCTGACTTTC. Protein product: CASSGTHGANVLTF.

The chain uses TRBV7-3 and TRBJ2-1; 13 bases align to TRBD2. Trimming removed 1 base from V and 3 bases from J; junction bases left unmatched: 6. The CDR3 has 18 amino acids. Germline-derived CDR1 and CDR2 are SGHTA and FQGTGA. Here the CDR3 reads CASSLIGGLAGLYNEQFF. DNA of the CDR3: TGTGCCAGCAGCTTAATAGGGGGACTAGCGGGACTCTACAATGAGCAGTTCTTC.

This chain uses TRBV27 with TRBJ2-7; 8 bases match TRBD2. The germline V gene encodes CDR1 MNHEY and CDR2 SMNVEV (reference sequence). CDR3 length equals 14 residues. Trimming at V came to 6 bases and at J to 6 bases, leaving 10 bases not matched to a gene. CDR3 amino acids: CASSATGTSFEQYF. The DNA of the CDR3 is TGTGCCAGCAGCGCTACAGGGACTAGTTTCGAGCAGTACTTC.

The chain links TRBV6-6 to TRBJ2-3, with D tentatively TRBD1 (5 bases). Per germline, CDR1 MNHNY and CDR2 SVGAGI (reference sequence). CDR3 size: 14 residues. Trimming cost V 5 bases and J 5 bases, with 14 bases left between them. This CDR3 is CASSPAGLVDTQYF. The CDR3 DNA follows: TGTGCCAGCAGTCCGGCAGGGCTGGTAGATACGCAGTATTTT.

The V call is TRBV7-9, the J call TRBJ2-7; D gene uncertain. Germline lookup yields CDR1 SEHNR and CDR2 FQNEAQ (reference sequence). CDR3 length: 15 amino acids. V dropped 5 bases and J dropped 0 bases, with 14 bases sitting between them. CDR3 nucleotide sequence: TGTGCCAGCAGCCCTAAGGCACGGTTCTCCTACGAGCAGTACTTC. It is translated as CASSPKARFSYEQYF. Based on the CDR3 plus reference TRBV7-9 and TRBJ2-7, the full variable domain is DTGVSQNPRHKITKRGQNVTFRCDPISEHNRLYWYRQTLGQGPEFLTYFQNEAQLEKSRLLSDRFSAERPKGSFSTLEIQRTEQGDSAMYLCASSPKARFSYEQYFGPGTRLTVT.

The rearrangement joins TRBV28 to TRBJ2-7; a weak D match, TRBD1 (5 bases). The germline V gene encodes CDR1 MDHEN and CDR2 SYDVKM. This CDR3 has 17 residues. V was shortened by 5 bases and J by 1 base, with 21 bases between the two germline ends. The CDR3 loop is CASSPYGAPRDSYEQYF. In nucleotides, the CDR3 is TGTGCCAGCAGTCCATATGGCGCCCCCAGGGATTCCTACGAGCAGTACTTC.

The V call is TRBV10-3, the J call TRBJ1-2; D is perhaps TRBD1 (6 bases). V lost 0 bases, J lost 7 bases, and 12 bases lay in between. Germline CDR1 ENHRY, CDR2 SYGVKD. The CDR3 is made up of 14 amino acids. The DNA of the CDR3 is TGTGCCATCAGTGAGTCGACAGGAAGGCTTGGCTACACCTTC. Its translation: CAISESTGRLGYTF.

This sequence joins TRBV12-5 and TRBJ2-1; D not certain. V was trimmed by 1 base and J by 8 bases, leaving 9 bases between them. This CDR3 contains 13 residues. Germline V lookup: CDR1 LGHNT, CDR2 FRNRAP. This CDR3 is CASGLDLLDEQFF. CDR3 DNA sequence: TGTGCTAGTGGTTTGGACCTTCTCGATGAGCAGTTCTTC.

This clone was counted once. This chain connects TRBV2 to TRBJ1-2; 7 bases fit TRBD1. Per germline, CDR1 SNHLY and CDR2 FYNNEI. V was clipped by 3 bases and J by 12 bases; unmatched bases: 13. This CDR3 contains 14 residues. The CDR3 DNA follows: TGTGCCAGCAGTGATCAATATTGGTCAGGGGGAGACACCTTC. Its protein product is CASSDQYWSGGDTF.

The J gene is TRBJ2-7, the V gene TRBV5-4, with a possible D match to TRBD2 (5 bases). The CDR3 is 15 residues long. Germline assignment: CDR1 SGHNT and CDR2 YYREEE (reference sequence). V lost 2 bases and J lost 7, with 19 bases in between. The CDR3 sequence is CASSLNGPLSGEQYF. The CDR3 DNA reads TGTGCCAGCAGCTTAAATGGCCCTCTCTCGGGGGAGCAGTACTTC.

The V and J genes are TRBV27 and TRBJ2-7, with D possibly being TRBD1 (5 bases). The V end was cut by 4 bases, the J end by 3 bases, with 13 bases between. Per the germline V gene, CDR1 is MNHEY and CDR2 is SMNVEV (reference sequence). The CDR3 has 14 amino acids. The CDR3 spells CASSSSGINYEQYF. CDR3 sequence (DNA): TGTGCCAGCAGTTCGTCAGGGATTAACTACGAGCAGTACTTC.

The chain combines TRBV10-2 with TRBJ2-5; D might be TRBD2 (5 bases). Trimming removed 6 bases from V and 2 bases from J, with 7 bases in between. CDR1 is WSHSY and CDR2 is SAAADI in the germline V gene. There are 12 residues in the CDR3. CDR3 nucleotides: TGCGCCAGCAGCGGGATTCAAGAGACCCAGTACTTC. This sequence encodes CASSGIQETQYF.

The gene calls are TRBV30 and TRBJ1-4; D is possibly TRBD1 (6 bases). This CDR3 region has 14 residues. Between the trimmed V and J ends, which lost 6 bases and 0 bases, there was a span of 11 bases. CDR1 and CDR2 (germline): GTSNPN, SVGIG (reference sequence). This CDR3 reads CACTGIATNEKLFF. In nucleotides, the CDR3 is TGTGCCTGTACAGGGATTGCAACTAATGAAAAACTGTTTTTT.

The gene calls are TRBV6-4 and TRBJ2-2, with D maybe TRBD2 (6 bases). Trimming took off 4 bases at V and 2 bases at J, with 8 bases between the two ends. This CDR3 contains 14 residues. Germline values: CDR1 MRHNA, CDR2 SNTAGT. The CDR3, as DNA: TGTGCCAGCAGTGCCGGGACTAACACCGGGGAGCTGTTTTTT. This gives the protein CASSAGTNTGELFF.

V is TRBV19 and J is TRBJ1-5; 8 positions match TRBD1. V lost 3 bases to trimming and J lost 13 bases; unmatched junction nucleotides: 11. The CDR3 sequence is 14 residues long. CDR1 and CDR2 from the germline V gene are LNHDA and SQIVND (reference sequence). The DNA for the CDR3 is TGTGCCAGTAGTATTGCCGACGGGACAGGCGAACAGCATTTT. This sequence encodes CASSIADGTGEQHF.

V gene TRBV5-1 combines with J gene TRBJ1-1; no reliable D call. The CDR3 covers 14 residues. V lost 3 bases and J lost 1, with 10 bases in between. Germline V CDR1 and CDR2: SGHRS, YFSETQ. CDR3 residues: CASSSTVGNTEAFF. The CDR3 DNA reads TGCGCCAGCAGCTCAACGGTGGGGAACACTGAAGCTTTCTTT.

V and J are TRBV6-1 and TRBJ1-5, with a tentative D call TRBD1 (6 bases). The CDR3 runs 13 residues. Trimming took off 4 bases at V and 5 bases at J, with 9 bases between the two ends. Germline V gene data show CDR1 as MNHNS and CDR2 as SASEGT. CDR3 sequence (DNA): TGTGCCAGCAGTGGGGGGCCTTATCAGCCCCAGCATTTT. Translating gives CASSGGPYQPQHF.